The rows below give T cell receptor beta chains drawn from one sample of a study of metastatic and nonmetastatic thyroid tumors. TCRdb re-called the PCR reads via MiXCR. The data show about 5,000 clones, approximately 32% seen once. The material sequenced was adjacent normal tissue. Source of these receptors: a female donor with papillary thyroid cancer or a benign thyroid nodule (not recorded which). Some clones in this sample may be carry-over from other donors' samples. Both conserved end residues are part of each CDR3. D genes are given only for firm matches. Rows may omit the clone size; those that give it use once, few, many or a size class.

size | J | V | D | CDR3 | DNA
few | TRBJ2-2 | TRBV12-3/TRBV12-4 | NA | CASSGTLTGELFF | TGTGCCAGCAGTGGGACACTAACCGGGGAGCTGTTTTTT
NA | TRBJ1-6 | TRBV30 | NA | CAWSAGTEKSSYNSPLHF | TGTGCCTGGAGTGCCGGGACCGAAAAAAGCTCCTATAATTCACCCCTCCACTTT
medium-sized | TRBJ2-6 | TRBV20-1 | NA | CSASADSGANVLTF | TGCAGTGCTAGCGCGGACTCTGGGGCCAACGTCCTGACTTTC
NA | TRBJ2-7 | TRBV11-2 | NA | CASSSVLDYGYEQYF | TGTGCCAGCAGCTCCGTGTTGGACTACGGGTACGAGCAGTACTTC
NA | TRBJ1-2 | TRBV19 | NA | CASSSWERDGYTF | TGTGCCAGCAGCTCATGGGAACGGGATGGCTACACCTTC
few | TRBJ1-2 | TRBV6-2/TRBV6-3 | TRBD1 | CASSLTVPGQGNYGYTF | TGTGCCAGCAGCTTAACCGTCCCGGGACAGGGGAACTATGGCTACACCTTC
medium-sized | TRBJ2-3 | TRBV7-3 | TRBD2 | CASSLKLAGDGADTQYF | TGTGCCAGCAGCTTAAAACTAGCGGGAGATGGCGCAGATACGCAGTATTTT
few | TRBJ1-5 | TRBV19 | TRBD1 | CASSTWDSYNQPQHF | TGTGCCAGTAGTACCTGGGACAGCTACAATCAGCCCCAGCATTTT
large | TRBJ1-3 | TRBV27 | NA | CASSSGTTGNTIYF | TGTGCCAGCAGTTCCGGGACAACTGGAAACACCATATATTTT
few | TRBJ1-2 | TRBV6-5 | TRBD1 | CASSYVQGQNYGYTF | TGTGCCAGCAGTTACGTACAGGGACAGAACTATGGCTACACCTTC
NA | TRBJ2-2 | TRBV11-3 | NA | CASSFDTGELFF | TGTGCCAGCAGCTTTGACACCGGGGAGCTGTTTTTT
NA | TRBJ2-7 | TRBV20-1 | NA | CSAGGQTYEQYF | TGCAGTGCTGGCGGACAGACCTACGAGCAGTACTTC
medium-sized | TRBJ1-2 | TRBV6-1 | TRBD1 | CASSASGGGYTF | TGTGCCAGCAGTGCCTCAGGGGGAGGCTACACCTTC
medium-sized | TRBJ2-1 | TRBV7-9 | TRBD2 | CASSKSAGDLNEQFF | TGTGCCAGCAGCAAGTCGGCGGGAGATCTCAATGAGCAGTTCTTC
NA | TRBJ1-1 | TRBV11-2 | NA | CASSSRQRASQSTEAFF | TGTGCCAGCAGCTCGAGACAGAGAGCCAGTCAGAGCACTGAAGCTTTCTTT
NA | TRBJ1-1 | TRBV24-1 | TRBD1 | CATRTGGRDTEAFF | TGTGCCACCAGGACAGGGGGCAGAGACACTGAAGCTTTCTTT
medium-sized | TRBJ1-2 | TRBV20-1 | TRBD1 | CSARVPGQGVYGYTF | TGCAGTGCCAGGGTACCGGGACAGGGGGTATATGGCTACACCTTC
NA | TRBJ2-2 | TRBV9 | TRBD1 | CASSERQGSENTGELFF | TGTGCCAGCAGCGAACGACAGGGAAGCGAAAACACCGGGGAGCTGTTTTTT
NA | TRBJ2-7 | TRBV20-1 | TRBD2 | CSVIGLAGNYEQYF | TGCAGTGTCATCGGACTAGCGGGGAACTACGAGCAGTACTTC
few | TRBJ2-2 | TRBV12-3/TRBV12-4 | TRBD2 | CASRPTSGGPGELFF | TGTGCCAGCAGACCTACTAGCGGGGGGCCCGGGGAGCTGTTTTTT
NA | TRBJ2-3 | TRBV7-2 | NA | CASGELGGGDTQYF | TGTGCCAGCGGCGAGTTGGGGGGGGGCGATACGCAGTATTTT
many | TRBJ2-5 | TRBV9 | TRBD2 | CASSDISGRETQYF | TGTGCCAGCAGCGATATTAGCGGGAGGGAGACCCAGTACTTC
NA | TRBJ1-2 | TRBV20-1 | NA | CSARNPVTTGGGYTF | TGCAGTGCTAGAAATCCGGTGACCACCGGGGGTGGCTACACCTTC
NA | TRBJ1-5 | TRBV6-2/TRBV6-3 | NA | CASSYSRVGQPQHF | TGTGCCAGCAGTTACAGCAGGGTTGGGCAGCCCCAGCATTTT
NA | TRBJ1-5 | TRBV19 | TRBD1 | CASNSGTDHNQPQHF | TGTGCCAGTAACTCCGGGACAGACCACAATCAGCCCCAGCATTTT
NA | TRBJ2-7 | TRBV7-2 | NA | CASSLVMGGDYEQYF | TGTGCCAGCAGCTTAGTAATGGGGGGAGACTACGAGCAGTACTTC
large | TRBJ1-3 | TRBV6-5 | NA | CASSYGDGVSGNTIYF | TGTGCCAGCAGTTACGGCGACGGAGTCTCTGGAAACACCATATATTTT
NA | TRBJ1-2 | TRBV20-1 | NA | CSARTSNNYGYTF | TGCAGTGCTAGAACAAGTAATAACTATGGCTACACCTTC
NA | TRBJ2-7 | TRBV5-1 | NA | CASSLAGRTDAYEQYF | TGCGCCAGCAGCTTGGCGGGACGGACAGATGCCTACGAGCAGTACTTC
few | TRBJ2-7 | TRBV27 | NA | CASSHLDGGNYEQYF | TGTGCCAGCAGCCACCTGGACGGGGGAAACTACGAGCAGTACTTC
NA | TRBJ2-7 | TRBV7-6 | NA | CASSYQRGEQYF | TGTGCCAGCAGTTACCAGAGGGGCGAGCAGTACTTC
few | TRBJ1-6 | TRBV28 | TRBD1 | CASSFDRDGVSPLHF | TGTGCCAGCAGTTTTGACAGGGATGGGGTTTCACCCCTCCACTTT
NA | TRBJ2-1 | TRBV20-1 | NA | CSARDDFGASLYNEQFF | TGCAGTGCTAGAGATGATTTTGGCGCTAGCCTCTACAATGAGCAGTTCTTC
NA | TRBJ2-6 | TRBV11-2 | TRBD2 | CASSGRLAGGYPGANVLTF | TGTGCCAGCAGCGGGAGACTAGCGGGGGGGTACCCTGGGGCCAACGTCCTGACTTTC
few | TRBJ1-1 | TRBV20-1 | NA | CSARDLFGPTYQTEAFF | TGCAGTGCTAGGGATCTTTTCGGGCCGACCTACCAGACTGAAGCTTTCTTT
few | TRBJ2-1 | TRBV27 | TRBD2 | CAGSLWTSRIEQFF | TGTGCCGGCAGTTTGTGGACTAGCCGCATTGAGCAGTTCTTC
medium-sized | TRBJ2-5 | TRBV6-1 | NA | CASSFRVPGGGQETQYF | TGTGCCAGCAGTTTCCGCGTTCCAGGGGGAGGTCAAGAGACCCAGTACTTC
medium-sized | TRBJ2-5 | TRBV4-2 | NA | CASSQARGETQYF | TGTGCCAGCAGCCAAGCTAGGGGCGAGACCCAGTACTTC
NA | TRBJ2-3 | TRBV11-2 | NA | CASSLDGLRGTDTQYF | TGTGCCAGCAGCTTAGATGGCCTTCGGGGCACAGATACGCAGTATTTT
NA | TRBJ2-7 | TRBV11-2 | TRBD2 | CASSLVGLAGIDEQYF | TGTGCCAGCAGCTTAGTAGGGCTAGCGGGAATCGACGAGCAGTACTTC
medium-sized | TRBJ2-1 | TRBV9 | TRBD2 | CASSVGGLAGFDEQFF | TGTGCCAGCAGCGTAGGGGGACTAGCGGGATTTGATGAGCAGTTCTTC
few | TRBJ1-2 | TRBV6-6 | TRBD1 | CASSYSTGGYGYTF | TGTGCCAGCAGTTACTCGACAGGGGGATATGGCTACACCTTC